The 10 T cell receptor beta chains listed next were all sequenced from one sample in a study of T cells in Graves' hyperthyroidism and ophthalmopathy. RNA transcripts gave rise to amplified TCR beta CDR3 regions. TCR CDR3 regions were first amplified by RT-PCR with HTBI primers. TCRdb re-called the multiplex PCR reads through MiXCR, storing one row per CDR3 protein. The sample includes under 800,000 distinct CDR3 sequences, 14% of them seen just once. Sequencing was done on a sample of blood. The source is a woman between 18 and 29 years old with Graves' hyperthyroidism.

This clonotype was picked up many times. The chain has TRBV20-1 and TRBJ2-7, with 7 bases aligning to TRBD1. Germline CDR1 reads DFQATT; CDR2 reads SNEGSKA (reference sequence). This CDR3 is 12 amino acids long. Losses at the gene ends were 6 bases for V and 6 bases for J; bases not matched to a gene: 8. This CDR3 is CSAPKTGTEQYF. The CDR3 DNA follows: TGCAGTGCCCCCAAGACAGGGACCGAGCAGTACTTC.

This clonotype was observed at least ten times. The J gene is TRBJ2-7, the V gene TRBV13; D call uncertain. This CDR3 is built from 14 residues. CDR1 and CDR2 from the germline V gene are PRHDT and FYEKMQ (reference sequence). Trimming took 1 base from V and 3 from J, leaving 10 bases between them. The CDR3 loop reads CASSLAPLDYEQYF. The CDR3 DNA is TGTGCCAGCAGCTTAGCCCCCCTGGACTACGAGCAGTACTTC.

Ten or more counts support this clonotype. The V call is TRBV28, the J call TRBJ1-6, with D unclear. The CDR3 is made up of 14 amino acids. The germline V and J ends were trimmed by 1 base and 4 bases, with 5 bases remaining between them. The germline V gene has CDR1 MDHEN and CDR2 SYDVKM. For the CDR3, the DNA is TGTGCCAGCAGTTTATCGAGATATAATTCACCCCTCCACTTT. This gives the protein CASSLSRYNSPLHF.

This clonotype has a count of ten or more. The chain recombines TRBV28 with TRBJ2-2; the D gene is possibly TRBD2 (6 bases). The CDR3 runs to 15 residues. V lost 1 base, J lost 4 bases, and 10 bases lay in between. CDR1 is MDHEN and CDR2 is SYDVKM in the germline V gene. CDR3 protein: CASSLLLAVTGELFF. The CDR3 DNA is TGTGCCAGCAGTTTATTACTAGCAGTCACCGGGGAGCTGTTTTTT.

This clonotype was counted only a few times. The chain links TRBV7-9 to TRBJ1-5; unclear D gene. Germline V lookup: CDR1 SEHNR, CDR2 FQNEAQ (reference sequence). The CDR3 is 15 amino acids. Trimming removed 5 bases from V and 4 bases from J, with 15 bases in between. The CDR3: CASSPSGLGNQPQHF. The CDR3 nucleotides read TGTGCCAGCAGCCCATCGGGCCTTGGGAATCAGCCCCAGCATTTT.

The genes are TRBV20-1 and TRBJ1-5; 7 bases are a match to TRBD1. The CDR3 has 17 residues. With 0 bases clipped from V and 4 bases from J, the junction kept 12 bases outside the gene matches. Germline CDR1 reads DFQATT; CDR2 reads SNEGSKA (reference sequence). CDR3 amino acids: CSARDYNRGVRNQPQHF. The CDR3, as DNA: TGCAGTGCTAGAGATTATAACAGGGGCGTACGGAATCAGCCCCAGCATTTT.

This clonotype was counted between two and nine times. The chain joins TRBV27 to TRBJ1-5; D call uncertain. Deletions cut 2 bases from V and 4 bases from J, with 9 bases between. The V gene's germline CDR1 is MNHEY and CDR2 SMNVEV (reference sequence). The CDR3 loop spans 14 amino acids. CDR3 sequence: CASSLKPGNQPQHF. CDR3 coding DNA: TGTGCCAGCAGTTTAAAACCTGGGAATCAGCCCCAGCATTTT.

This clonotype was picked up many times. The genes are TRBV9 and TRBJ2-1; 9 bases are shared with TRBD2. The CDR3 runs to 15 residues. The germline V gene has CDR1 SGDLS and CDR2 YYNGEE. V shed 1 base and J 6 bases; nucleotides not matched to a gene: 5. CDR3 amino acids: CASSVSGLASNEQFF. CDR3 nucleotides: TGTGCCAGCAGCGTAAGCGGACTAGCGAGCAATGAGCAGTTCTTC.

This clonotype was detected many times. V gene TRBV2 combines with J gene TRBJ2-7; D is unresolved. The CDR3 is 13 amino acids. The germline V gene encodes CDR1 SNHLY and CDR2 FYNNEI. V lost 7 bases and J lost 1, with 11 bases in between. In DNA form, the CDR3 reads TGTGCCAGCAAAGATTGGGGATCCTACGAGCAGTACTTC. It yields the protein CASKDWGSYEQYF.

This clonotype was picked up many times. The chain links TRBV7-8 to TRBJ2-7, with TRBD1 identical over 10 bases. The V segment lost 3 bases and the J segment 7 bases; nucleotides outside the gene matches: 9. Germline CDR1 reads SGHVS; CDR2 reads FQNEAQ. This CDR3 has 15 amino acids. The CDR3 DNA reads as TGTGCCAGCAGCTTGGATCCGGGACAGGGGAAAGAGCAGTACTTC. Amino acids: CASSLDPGQGKEQYF.